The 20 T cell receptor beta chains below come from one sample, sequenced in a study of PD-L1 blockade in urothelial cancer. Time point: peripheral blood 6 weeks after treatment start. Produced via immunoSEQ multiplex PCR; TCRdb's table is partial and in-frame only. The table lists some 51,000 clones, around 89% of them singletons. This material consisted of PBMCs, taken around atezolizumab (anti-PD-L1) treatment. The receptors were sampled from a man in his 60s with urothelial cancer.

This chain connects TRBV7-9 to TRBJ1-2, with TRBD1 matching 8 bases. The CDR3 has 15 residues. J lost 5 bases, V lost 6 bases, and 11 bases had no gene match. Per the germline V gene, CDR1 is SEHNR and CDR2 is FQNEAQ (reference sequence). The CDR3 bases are TGTGCCAGCAGTCAAGACAGGGGAATGGGGTATGGCTACACCTTC. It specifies CASSQDRGMGYGYTF.

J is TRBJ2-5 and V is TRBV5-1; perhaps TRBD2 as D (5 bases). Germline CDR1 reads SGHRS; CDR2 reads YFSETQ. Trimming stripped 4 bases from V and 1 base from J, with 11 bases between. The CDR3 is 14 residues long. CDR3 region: CASSPEDSQETQYF. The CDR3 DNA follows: TGCGCCAGCAGCCCGGAGGACTCCCAAGAGACCCAGTACTTC.

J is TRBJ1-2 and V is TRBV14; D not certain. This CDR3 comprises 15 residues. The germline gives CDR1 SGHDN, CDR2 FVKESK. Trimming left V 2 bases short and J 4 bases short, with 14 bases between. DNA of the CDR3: TGTGCCAGCAGCCAATCGAACCGCGGTACCTATGGCTACACCTTC. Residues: CASSQSNRGTYGYTF.

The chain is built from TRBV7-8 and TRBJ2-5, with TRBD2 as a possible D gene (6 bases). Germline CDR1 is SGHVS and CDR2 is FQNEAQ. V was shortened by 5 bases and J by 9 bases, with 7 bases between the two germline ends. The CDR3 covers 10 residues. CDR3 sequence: CASSREPQYF. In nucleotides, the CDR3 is TGTGCCAGCAGCCGGGAGCCCCAGTACTTC.

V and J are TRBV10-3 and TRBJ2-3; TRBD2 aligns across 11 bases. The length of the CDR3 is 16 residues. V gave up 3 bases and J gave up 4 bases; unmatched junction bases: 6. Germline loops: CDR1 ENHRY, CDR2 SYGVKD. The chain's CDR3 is CAISDPTSGNSDTQYF. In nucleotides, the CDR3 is TGTGCCATCAGTGACCCGACTAGCGGGAATTCAGATACGCAGTATTTT.

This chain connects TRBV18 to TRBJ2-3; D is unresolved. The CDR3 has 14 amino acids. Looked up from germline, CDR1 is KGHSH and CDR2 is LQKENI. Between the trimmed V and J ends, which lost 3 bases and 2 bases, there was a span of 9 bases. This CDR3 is CASSPNFVTDTQYF. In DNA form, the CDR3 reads TGTGCCAGCTCACCTAATTTTGTCACAGATACGCAGTATTTT.

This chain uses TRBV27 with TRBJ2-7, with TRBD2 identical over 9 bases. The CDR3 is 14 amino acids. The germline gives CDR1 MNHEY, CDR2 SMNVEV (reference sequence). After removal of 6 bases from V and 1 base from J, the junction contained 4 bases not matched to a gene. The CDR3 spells CASRLAGVSYEQYF. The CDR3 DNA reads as TGTGCCAGCAGGTTAGCGGGAGTGTCCTACGAGCAGTACTTC.

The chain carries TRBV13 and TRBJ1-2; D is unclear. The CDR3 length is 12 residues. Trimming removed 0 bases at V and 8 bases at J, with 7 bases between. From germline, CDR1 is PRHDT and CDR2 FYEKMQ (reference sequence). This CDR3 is CASSLGDFGYTF. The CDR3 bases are TGTGCCAGCAGCTTAGGTGACTTCGGCTACACCTTC. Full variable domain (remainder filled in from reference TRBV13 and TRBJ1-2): AAGVIQSPRHLIKEKRETATLKCYPIPRHDTVYWYQQGPGQDPQFLISFYEKMQSDKGSIPDRFSAQQFSDYHSELNMSSLELGDSALYFCASSLGDFGYTFGSGTRLTVV.

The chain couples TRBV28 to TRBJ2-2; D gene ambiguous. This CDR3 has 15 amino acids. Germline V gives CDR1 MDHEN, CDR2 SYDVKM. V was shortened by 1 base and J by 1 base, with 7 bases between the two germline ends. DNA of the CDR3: TGTGCCAGCAGTTTATACTCCCTGAACACCGGGGAGCTGTTTTTT. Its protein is CASSLYSLNTGELFF.

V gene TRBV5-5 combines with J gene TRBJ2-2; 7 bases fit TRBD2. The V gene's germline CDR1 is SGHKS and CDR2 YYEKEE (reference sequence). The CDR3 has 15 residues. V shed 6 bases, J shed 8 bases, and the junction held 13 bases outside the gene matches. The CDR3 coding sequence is TGTGCCAGCAAATTCGAGACTAGCTTTCCTGGGGAGCTGTTTTTT. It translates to CASKFETSFPGELFF.

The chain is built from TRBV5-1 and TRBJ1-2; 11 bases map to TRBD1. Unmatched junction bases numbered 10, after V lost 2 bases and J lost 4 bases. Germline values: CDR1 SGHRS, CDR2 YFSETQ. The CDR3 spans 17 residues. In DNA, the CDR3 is TGCGCCAGCAGCTTTCGGACAGGGGGCGTATCGGGCTATGGCTACACCTTC. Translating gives CASSFRTGGVSGYGYTF.

The CDR3 nucleotides are TGTGCCAGCAGCTTAGCCCAGGGCCAAGAGACCCAGTACTTC. Translating it yields CASSLAQGQETQYF. This chain links TRBV7-2 with TRBJ2-5, with D perhaps TRBD1 (5 bases). The CDR3 contains 14 residues. Trimming shortened V by 0 bases and J by 1 base, and 6 bases separated the two germline ends. Per germline, CDR1 SGHTA and CDR2 FQGNSA.

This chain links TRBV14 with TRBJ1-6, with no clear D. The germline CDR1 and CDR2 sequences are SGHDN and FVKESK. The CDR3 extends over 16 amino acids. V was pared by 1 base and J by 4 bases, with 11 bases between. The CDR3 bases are TGTGCCAGCAGCCAAGGTTCCTGGGCGTATAATTCACCCCTCCACTTT. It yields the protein CASSQGSWAYNSPLHF.

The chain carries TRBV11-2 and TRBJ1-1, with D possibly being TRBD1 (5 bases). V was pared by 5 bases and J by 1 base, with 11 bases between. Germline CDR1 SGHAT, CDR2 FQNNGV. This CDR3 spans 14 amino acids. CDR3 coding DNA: TGTGCCAGCAGCCCCGGGGGGGGGAACACTGAAGCTTTCTTT. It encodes CASSPGGGNTEAFF.

The DNA of the CDR3 is TGTGCCAGCAGTGAAGACAGGGGCGTGAGGCAGCCCCAGCATTTT. Residues: CASSEDRGVRQPQHF. This sequence joins TRBV6-1 and TRBJ1-5; 7 nucleotides agree with TRBD1. This CDR3 spans 15 amino acids. Germline V gene data show CDR1 as MNHNS and CDR2 as SASEGT. The V segment lost 1 base and the J segment 7 bases; nucleotides outside the gene matches: 7.

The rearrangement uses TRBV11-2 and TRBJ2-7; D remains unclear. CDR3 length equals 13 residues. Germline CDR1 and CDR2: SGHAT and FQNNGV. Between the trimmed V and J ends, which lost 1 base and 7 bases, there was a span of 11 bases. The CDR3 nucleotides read TGTGCCAGCAGCTTAGCGAGCTCGTGGGAGCAGTACTTC. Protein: CASSLASSWEQYF.

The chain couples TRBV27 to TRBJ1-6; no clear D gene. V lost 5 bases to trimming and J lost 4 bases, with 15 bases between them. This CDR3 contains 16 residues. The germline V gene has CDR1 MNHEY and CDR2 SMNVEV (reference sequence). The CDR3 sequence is CASSPLGRFYNSPLHF. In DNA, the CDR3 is TGTGCCAGCAGTCCCTTGGGCAGGTTTTATAATTCACCCCTCCACTTT.

CDR3 nucleotide sequence: TGTGCCAGCAGTTTTGGAGGGACTCACAATGAGCAGTTCTTC. It yields the protein CASSFGGTHNEQFF. The V gene is TRBV6-6, the J gene TRBJ2-1; a weak D match, TRBD2 (6 bases). The CDR3 consists of 14 residues. V was shortened by 4 bases and J by 5 bases, with 12 bases between the two germline ends. From germline, CDR1 is MNHNY and CDR2 SVGAGI (reference sequence).

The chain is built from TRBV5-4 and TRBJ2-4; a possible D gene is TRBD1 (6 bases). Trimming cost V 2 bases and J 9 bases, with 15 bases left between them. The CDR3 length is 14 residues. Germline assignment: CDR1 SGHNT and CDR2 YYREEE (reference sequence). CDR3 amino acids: CASSFWTERSIQYF. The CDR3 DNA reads TGTGCCAGCAGCTTTTGGACAGAACGGAGCATTCAGTACTTC.

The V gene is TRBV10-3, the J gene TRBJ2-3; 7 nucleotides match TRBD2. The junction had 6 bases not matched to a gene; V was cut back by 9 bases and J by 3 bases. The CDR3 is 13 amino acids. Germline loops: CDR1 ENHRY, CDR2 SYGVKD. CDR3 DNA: TGTGCCATTTTGGGAGGGCCGACAGATACGCAGTATTTT. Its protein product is CAILGGPTDTQYF.